A single sample gave rise to the 5 T cell receptor beta chains below, sequenced in a study of T-cell reconstitution after alpha-beta-depleted transplantation in children. Regarding the study as a whole: T-cell numbers and diversity, one year after transplant, stemmed largely from T cells that were newly produced.

No antigens are known for them. Preparation of the TCRbeta library used unique molecular identifiers. TCRdb passed the PCR reads through MiXCR, listing each CDR3 protein once. The table includes about 300,000 distinct CDR3 sequences, roughly 7.8% detected once. The source material was peripheral blood, sampled 360 days after TCRalphabeta/CD19-depleted stem cell transplant. The source is a female patient younger than 10 who had a stem cell transplant for Fanconi anemia, so the T cells may come from the graft donor.

The J gene is TRBJ2-4, the V gene TRBV7-9; D gene uncertain. Trimming removed 3 bases from V and 7 bases from J, with 4 bases in between. The CDR3 extends over 11 amino acids. Germline assignment: CDR1 SEHNR and CDR2 FQNEAQ (reference sequence). In DNA, the CDR3 is TGTGCCAGCAGCTTTTTCAACATTCAGTACTTC. Translated, it gives CASSFFNIQYF.

This clonotype was picked up many times. The genes are TRBV28 and TRBJ1-1; 10 positions agree with TRBD1. This CDR3 spans 15 amino acids. Trimming removed 6 bases from V and 6 bases from J; junction bases left unmatched: 10. The germline V gene encodes CDR1 MDHEN and CDR2 SYDVKM. This CDR3 reads CASSAETGGVAEAFF. The CDR3 nucleotides are TGTGCCAGCAGCGCCGAGACAGGGGGCGTCGCTGAAGCTTTCTTT. The whole variable domain, filled in from reference TRBV28 and TRBJ1-1, reads DVKVTQSSRYLVKRTGEKVFLECVQDMDHENMFWYRQDPGLGLRLIYFSYDVKMKEKGDIPEGYSVSREKKERFSLILESASTNQTSMYLCASSAETGGVAEAFFGQGTRLTVV.

This clonotype has at least ten counts. The chain carries TRBV7-6 and TRBJ2-1; either TRBD1 or TRBD2 may supply D (6 bases each). Germline V gene data show CDR1 as SGHVS and CDR2 as FNYEAQ. The CDR3 runs 17 residues. V was pared by 4 bases and J by 6 bases, with 22 bases between. The CDR3 nucleotides read TGTGCCAGCAGCTCGCTAGGGGGGAATCATCGGGGCAATGAGCAGTTCTTC. Translated: CASSSLGGNHRGNEQFF.

This clonotype was seen a handful of times. The chain is built from TRBV11-1 and TRBJ2-7, with 7 bases identical to TRBD1. The CDR3 runs 18 residues. Germline CDR1 is SGHAT and CDR2 is FQDESV (reference sequence). The trim removed 1 base at V and 2 bases at J, leaving 14 bases unmatched. The CDR3 loop is CASSLVLSGQRITYEQYF. CDR3 nucleotide sequence: TGTGCCAGCAGCTTAGTCTTATCGGGACAGCGCATAACCTACGAGCAGTACTTC.

This clonotype was observed many times. The rearrangement joins TRBV4-1 to TRBJ1-5; 8 bases map to TRBD1. Germline assignment: CDR1 MGHRA and CDR2 YSYEKL. V lost 2 bases, J lost 5 bases, and 5 bases stayed unmatched. The CDR3 has 15 residues. CDR3 nucleotides: TGCGCCAGCAGCCAACTACAGGGGGTCGATCAGCCCCAGCATTTT. This translates into CASSQLQGVDQPQHF.